This T cell receptor beta chain was found in a study of blood T cell repertoires in COVID-19. On the study more broadly: The United States, Italy and Spain provided the acute and convalescent COVID-19 samples. Sample material is recorded as cDNA or gDNA derived from T cells, B-cell-depleted T cells, or PBMCs.

Cohorts were determined from participant-reported clinical history. Recovered status in Cohort 3 required two negative PCRs, clearance, or symptom resolution. Germline V gives CDR1 MNHEY, CDR2 SMNVEV (reference sequence). Trimming removed 6 bases from V and 6 bases from J; junction bases left unmatched: 6. There are 13 residues in the CDR3. Assay: immunoSEQ multiplex PCR; the TCRdb copy retains only in-frame clones and omits some. This sample yields 150,000 to 200,000 clones, of which approximately 87% are seen a single time; around 6.7% belongs to the top ten. The chain combines TRBV27 with TRBJ1-2; 8 nucleotides align to TRBD1. Sequencing input: PBMCs or T cells enriched from blood (not recorded which). This TCR came from a woman aged 45-65 years who had recovered from COVID-19. CDR3 region: CASSFRGRHGYTF. CDR3 DNA sequence: TGTGCCAGCAGCTTCAGGGGGCGTCATGGCTACACCTTC.